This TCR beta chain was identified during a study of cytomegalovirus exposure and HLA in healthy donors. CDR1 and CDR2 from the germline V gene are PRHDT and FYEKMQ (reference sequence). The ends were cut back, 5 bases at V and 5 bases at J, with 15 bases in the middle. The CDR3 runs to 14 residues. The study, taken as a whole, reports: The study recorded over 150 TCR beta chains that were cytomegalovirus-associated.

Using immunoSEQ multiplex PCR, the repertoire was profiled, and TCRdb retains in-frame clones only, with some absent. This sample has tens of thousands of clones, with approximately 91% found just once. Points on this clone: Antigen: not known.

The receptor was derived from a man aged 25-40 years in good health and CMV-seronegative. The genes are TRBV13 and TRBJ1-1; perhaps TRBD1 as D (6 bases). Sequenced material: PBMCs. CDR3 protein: CASSLQGTETEAFF. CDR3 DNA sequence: TGTGCCAGCAGCCTTCAGGGGACCGAGACTGAAGCTTTCTTT.